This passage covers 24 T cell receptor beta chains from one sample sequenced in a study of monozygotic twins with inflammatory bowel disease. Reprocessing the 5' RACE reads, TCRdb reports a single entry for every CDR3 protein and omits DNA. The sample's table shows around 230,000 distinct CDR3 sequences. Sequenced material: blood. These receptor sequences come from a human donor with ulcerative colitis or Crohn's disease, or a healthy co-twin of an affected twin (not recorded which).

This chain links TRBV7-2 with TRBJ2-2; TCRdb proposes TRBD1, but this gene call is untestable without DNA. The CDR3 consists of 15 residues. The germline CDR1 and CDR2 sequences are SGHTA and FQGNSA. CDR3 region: CASSRVTGTVGELFF. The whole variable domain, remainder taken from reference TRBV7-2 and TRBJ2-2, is GAGVSQSPSNKVTEKGKDVELRCDPISGHTALYWYRQSLGQGLEFLIYFQGNSAPDKSGLPSDRFSAERTGGSVSTLTIQRTQQEDSAVYLCASSRVTGTVGELFFGEGSRLTVL.

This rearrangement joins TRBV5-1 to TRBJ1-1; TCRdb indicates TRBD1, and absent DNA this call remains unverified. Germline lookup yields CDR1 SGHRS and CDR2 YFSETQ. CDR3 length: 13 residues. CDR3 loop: CASSLSGGGEAFF.

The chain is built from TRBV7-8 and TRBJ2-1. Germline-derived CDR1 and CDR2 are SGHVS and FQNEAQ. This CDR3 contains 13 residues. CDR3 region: CASNFLVYNEQFF.

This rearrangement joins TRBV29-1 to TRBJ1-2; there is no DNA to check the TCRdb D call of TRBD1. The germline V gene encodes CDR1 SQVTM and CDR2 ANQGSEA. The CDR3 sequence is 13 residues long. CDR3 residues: CSAQPGGGDGYTF. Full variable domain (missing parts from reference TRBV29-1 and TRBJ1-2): SAVISQKPSRDICQRGTSLTIQCQVDSQVTMMFWYRQQPGQSLTLIATANQGSEATYESGFVIDKFPISRPNLTFSTLTVSNMSPEDSSIYLCSAQPGGGDGYTFGSGTRLTVV.

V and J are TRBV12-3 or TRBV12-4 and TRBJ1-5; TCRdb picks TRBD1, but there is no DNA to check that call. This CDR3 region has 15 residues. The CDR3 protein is CASTPGTGPTTAQHF.

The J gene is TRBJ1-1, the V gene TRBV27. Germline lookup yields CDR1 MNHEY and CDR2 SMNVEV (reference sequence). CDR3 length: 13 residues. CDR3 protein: CASRLMKGTEAFF.

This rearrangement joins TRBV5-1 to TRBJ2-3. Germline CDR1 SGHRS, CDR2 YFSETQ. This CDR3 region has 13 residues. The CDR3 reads CASSLVVGDTQYF.

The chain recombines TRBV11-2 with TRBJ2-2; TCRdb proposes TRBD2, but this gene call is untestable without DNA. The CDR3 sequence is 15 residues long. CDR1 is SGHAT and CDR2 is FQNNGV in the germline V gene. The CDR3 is CASSPWREGTGELFF.

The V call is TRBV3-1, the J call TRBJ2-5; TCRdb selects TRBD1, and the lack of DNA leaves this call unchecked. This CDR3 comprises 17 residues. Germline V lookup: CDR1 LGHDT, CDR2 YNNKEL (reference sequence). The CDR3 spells CASSQVNRGAGQETQYF.

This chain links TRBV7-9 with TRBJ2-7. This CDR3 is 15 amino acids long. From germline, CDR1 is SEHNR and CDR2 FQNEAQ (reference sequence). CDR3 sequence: CASSLAPRQSYEQYF.

The CDR3 loop is CASSPPGQLSSSYEQYF. This chain joins TRBV18 and TRBJ2-7; TCRdb designates TRBD1, a call that cannot be tested without DNA. The CDR3 has 17 residues. Germline V CDR1 and CDR2: KGHSH, LQKENI.

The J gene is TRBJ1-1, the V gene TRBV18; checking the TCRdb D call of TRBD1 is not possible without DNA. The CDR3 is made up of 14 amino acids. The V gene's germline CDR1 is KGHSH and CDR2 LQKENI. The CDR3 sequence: CASSRETGNTEAFF.

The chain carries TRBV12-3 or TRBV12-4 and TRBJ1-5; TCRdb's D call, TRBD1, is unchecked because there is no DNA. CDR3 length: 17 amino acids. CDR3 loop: CASRRQGAQKSNQPQHF.

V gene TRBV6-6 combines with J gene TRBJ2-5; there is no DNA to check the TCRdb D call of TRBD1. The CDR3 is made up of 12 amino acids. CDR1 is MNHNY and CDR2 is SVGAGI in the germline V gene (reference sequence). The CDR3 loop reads CASGKGSETQYF.

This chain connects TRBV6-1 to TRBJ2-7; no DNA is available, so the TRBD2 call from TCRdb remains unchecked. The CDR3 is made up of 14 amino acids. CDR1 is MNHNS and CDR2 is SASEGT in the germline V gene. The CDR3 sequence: CASSSGGRSYEQYF.

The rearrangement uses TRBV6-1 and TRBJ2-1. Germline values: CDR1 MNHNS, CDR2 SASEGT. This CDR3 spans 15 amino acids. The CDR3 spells CASSDDRSSYNEQFF.

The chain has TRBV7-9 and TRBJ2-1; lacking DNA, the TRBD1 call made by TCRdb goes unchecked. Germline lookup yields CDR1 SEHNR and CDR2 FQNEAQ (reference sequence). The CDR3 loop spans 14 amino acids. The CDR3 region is CASSPDRVGDEQFF.

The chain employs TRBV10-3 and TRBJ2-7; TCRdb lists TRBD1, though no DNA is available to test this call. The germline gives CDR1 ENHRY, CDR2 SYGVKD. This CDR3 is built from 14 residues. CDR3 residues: CAISELGQLNEQYF.

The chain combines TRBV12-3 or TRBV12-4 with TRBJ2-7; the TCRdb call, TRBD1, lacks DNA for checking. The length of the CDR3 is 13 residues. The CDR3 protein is CASSSGTGYEQYF.

The CDR3 sequence: CASSLTGGTYNEQFF. J is TRBJ2-1 and V is TRBV7-3; TCRdb's assignment of TRBD1 cannot be checked, as there is no DNA. The CDR3 is made up of 15 amino acids. Germline V gives CDR1 SGHTA, CDR2 FQGTGA.

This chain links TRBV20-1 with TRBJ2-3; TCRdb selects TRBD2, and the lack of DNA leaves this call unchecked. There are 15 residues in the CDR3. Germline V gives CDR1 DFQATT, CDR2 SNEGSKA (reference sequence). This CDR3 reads CSANPIAGSTDTQYF.

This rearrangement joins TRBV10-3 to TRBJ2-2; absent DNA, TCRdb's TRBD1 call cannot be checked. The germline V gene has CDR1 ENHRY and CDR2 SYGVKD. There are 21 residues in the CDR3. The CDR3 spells CAISAPQRKPGFKTNTGELFF.

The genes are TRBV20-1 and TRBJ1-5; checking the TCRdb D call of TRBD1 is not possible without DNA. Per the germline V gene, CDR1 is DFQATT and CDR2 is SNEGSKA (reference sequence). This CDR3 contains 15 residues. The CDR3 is CSARVTGGFNQPQHF.

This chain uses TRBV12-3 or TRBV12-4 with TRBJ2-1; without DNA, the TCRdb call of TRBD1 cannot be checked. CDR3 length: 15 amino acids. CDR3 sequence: CASSAGQNSYNEQFF.